This T cell receptor (beta chain) is drawn from a study of shared clonotypes between healthy human individuals. Investigators divided CD4+ cells into CD45RA+ naive and CD45RA-negative memory subsets. Per germline, CDR1 LGHNA and CDR2 YNFKEQ. J gave up 3 bases and V 0 bases, and 4 bases lay outside the gene matches. CDR3 length: 17 amino acids. With regard to this clone: Its antigen is not known.

General observations from the study: Larger richness was generally estimated for naive than memory subsets. What rarefaction showed was incomplete sorted-subset sequencing despite large depth.

In the source study's methods: Because ImmunoSEQ provided only junction sequences with no quality scores, the filtering differed. Generated by immunoSEQ multiplex PCR, the TCRdb table keeps only in-frame clones and is missing some. That table gives V, J and clone size, and the DNA gave D and trimming. The sample lists some 2,100,000 clones, approximately 94% occurring once. The receptor was derived from a man between 18 and 29 years old in good health. Sequences were obtained from naive CD4+ T cells sorted from blood. Subset described: CD45RA+ positively selected. The chain combines TRBV4-2 with TRBJ2-3, with 12 bases lining up with TRBD2. This CDR3 is CASSQEGGLAGTDTQYF. The DNA for the CDR3 is TGTGCCAGCAGCCAAGAGGGCGGACTAGCGGGAACAGATACGCAGTATTTT.